These 6 T cell receptor beta chains originate from one sample sequenced in a study of T cell responses to AZD1222 COVID-19 vaccine. Libraries were prepared by immunoSEQ multiplex PCR; TCRdb keeps only in-frame clonotypes and omits some of them. The sample has around 190,000 clones, around 88% seen once; the top ten hold 0.4% to 0.5%. The sequencing here drew on peripheral blood, taken on day 0 of AZD1222 vaccination. The receptors were gathered from an adult in good health.

The rearrangement uses TRBV11-2 and TRBJ2-3; TRBD1 might be the D (5 bases). The CDR3 contains 14 residues. Trimming took off 7 bases at V and 5 bases at J, with 16 bases between the two ends. Germline CDR1 and CDR2: SGHAT and FQNNGV. DNA for the CDR3: TGTGCCAGCACCAACATGGGGCGAGGAGATACGCAGTATTTT. Encoded protein: CASTNMGRGDTQYF.

The V gene is TRBV15, the J gene TRBJ2-2; D is possibly TRBD1 (6 bases). The CDR3 totals 13 residues. The germline V gene encodes CDR1 LNHNV and CDR2 YYDKDF (reference sequence). Trimming stripped 3 bases from V and 5 bases from J, with 7 bases between. In DNA form, the CDR3 reads TGTGCCACCAGCAGCAGGGGTACCGGGGAGCTGTTTTTT. The encoded protein is CATSSRGTGELFF.

This clone was observed a handful of times. The gene calls are TRBV7-6 and TRBJ2-7, with D perhaps being TRBD1 or TRBD2 (5 bases each). The CDR3 length is 15 residues. Germline values: CDR1 SGHVS, CDR2 FNYEAQ. The ends were cut back, 4 bases at V and 2 bases at J, with 15 bases in the middle. The chain's CDR3 is CASSSFRDGAYEQYF. The CDR3 bases are TGTGCCAGCAGCTCGTTCCGGGACGGAGCCTACGAGCAGTACTTC.

This clone appeared once. J is TRBJ1-2 and V is TRBV2; D is ambiguous. The V gene lost 1 base and the J gene lost 0 bases, with 9 bases spanning the gap. Per germline, CDR1 SNHLY and CDR2 FYNNEI. CDR3 size: 15 residues. The CDR3: CASSEGWSSNYGYTF. Written as DNA, the CDR3 is TGTGCCAGCAGTGAAGGGTGGAGTTCTAACTATGGCTACACCTTC.

The chain joins TRBV2 to TRBJ2-7; D may match TRBD1 or TRBD2 (5 bases each). The V and J ends lost 4 bases and 5 bases respectively, with 9 bases between them. Germline CDR1 is SNHLY and CDR2 is FYNNEI. The CDR3 consists of 12 residues. The CDR3 reads CASSVGVDEQYF. CDR3 sequence (DNA): TGTGCCAGCAGTGTGGGGGTTGACGAGCAGTACTTC.

This rearrangement joins TRBV27 to TRBJ2-7; D not resolved. In germline, CDR1 is MNHEY, CDR2 SMNVEV (reference sequence). V was pared by 0 bases and J by 5 bases, with 14 bases between. This CDR3 is built from 15 residues. CDR3 region: CASSLSPDPDHEQYF. CDR3 nucleotide sequence: TGTGCCAGCAGTTTATCACCGGACCCAGACCACGAGCAGTACTTC.